This TCR beta chain was found in a study of Tregs in tolerant kidney transplant recipients. Study as a whole: A 3-day belatacept mixed lymphocyte reaction, sometimes plus 5-day graft donor restimulation, preceded CD4+CD25+CD127- sorting. Sorting used antibodies to exclude donor cells.

The CDR3 is 18 amino acids. The ends lost 3 bases at V and 8 bases at J; junction bases unmatched: 16. CDR1 and CDR2 from the germline V gene are MNHNS and SASEGT. The protocol was immunoSEQ multiplex PCR, while the TCRdb copy is restricted to in-frame clones and leaves out a portion. The data contain tens of thousands of clones, 70% to 85% of them seen just once; the ten biggest clones take up about 2.3%. Findings and caveats of the study: Validation in larger populations is needed because few patients were studied.

On this clone itself: Its specificity is unknown.

This clonotype originated in a human donor in good health. The sequencing sample was made of Tregs from blood cultured with allogeneic cells. The chain carries TRBV6-1 and TRBJ2-1; 10 nucleotides agree with TRBD2. CDR3 loop: CASSDYLAGAGVKDEQFF. Here the CDR3 DNA reads TGTGCCAGCAGTGATTACCTAGCGGGGGCAGGTGTCAAAGATGAGCAGTTCTTC.